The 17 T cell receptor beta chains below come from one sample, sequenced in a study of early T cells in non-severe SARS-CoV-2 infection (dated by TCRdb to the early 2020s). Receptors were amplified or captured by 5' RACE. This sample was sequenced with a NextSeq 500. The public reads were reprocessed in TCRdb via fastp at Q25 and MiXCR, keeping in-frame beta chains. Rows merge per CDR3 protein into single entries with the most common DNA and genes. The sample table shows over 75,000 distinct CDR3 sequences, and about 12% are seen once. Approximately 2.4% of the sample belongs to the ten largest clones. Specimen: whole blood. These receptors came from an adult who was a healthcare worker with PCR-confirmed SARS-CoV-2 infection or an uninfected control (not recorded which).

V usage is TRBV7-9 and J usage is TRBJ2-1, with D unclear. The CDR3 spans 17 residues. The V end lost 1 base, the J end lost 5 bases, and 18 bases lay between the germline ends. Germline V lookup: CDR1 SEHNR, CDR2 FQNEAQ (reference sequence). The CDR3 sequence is CASSLGAGRTIHNEQFF. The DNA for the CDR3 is TGTGCCAGCAGCTTAGGGGCTGGCAGAACTATTCACAATGAGCAGTTCTTC.

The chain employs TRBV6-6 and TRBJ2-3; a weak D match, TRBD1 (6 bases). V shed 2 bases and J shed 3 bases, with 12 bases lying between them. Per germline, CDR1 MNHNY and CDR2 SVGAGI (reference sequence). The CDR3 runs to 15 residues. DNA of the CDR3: TGTGCCAGCAGTTACGCCGGACAGAAGACAGATACGCAGTATTTT. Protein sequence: CASSYAGQKTDTQYF.

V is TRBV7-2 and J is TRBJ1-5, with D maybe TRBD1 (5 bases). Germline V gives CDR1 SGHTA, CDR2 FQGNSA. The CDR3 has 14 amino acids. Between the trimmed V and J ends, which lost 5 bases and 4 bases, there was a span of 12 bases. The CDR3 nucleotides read TGTGCCAGCAGCCCCCGGAGGGGTAATCAGCCCCAGCATTTT. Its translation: CASSPRRGNQPQHF.

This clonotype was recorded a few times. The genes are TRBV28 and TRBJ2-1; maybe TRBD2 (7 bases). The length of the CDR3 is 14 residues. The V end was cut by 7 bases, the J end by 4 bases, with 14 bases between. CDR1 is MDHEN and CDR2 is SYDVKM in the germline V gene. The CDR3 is CASTPGGWYNEQFF. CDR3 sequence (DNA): TGTGCCAGCACCCCGGGGGGCTGGTACAATGAGCAGTTCTTC. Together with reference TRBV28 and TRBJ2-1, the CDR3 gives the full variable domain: DVKVTQSSRYLVKRTGEKVFLECVQDMDHENMFWYRQDPGLGLRLIYFSYDVKMKEKGDIPEGYSVSREKKERFSLILESASTNQTSMYLCASTPGGWYNEQFFGPGTRLTVL.

The CDR3 loop is CASSNSCPTYEQYF. The CDR3 region has the DNA TGTGCCAGCAGCAATAGTTGCCCCACCTACGAGCAGTACTTC. The chain joins TRBV21-1 to TRBJ2-7; the listed D gene, TRBD1, was not tested against the DNA. TRBV21-1 is a listed pseudogene. The CDR3 totals 14 residues.

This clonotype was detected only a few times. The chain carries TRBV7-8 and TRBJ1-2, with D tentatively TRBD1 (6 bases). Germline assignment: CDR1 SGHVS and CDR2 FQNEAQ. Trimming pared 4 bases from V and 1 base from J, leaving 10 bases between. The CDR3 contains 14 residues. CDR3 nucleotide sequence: TGTGCCAGCAGCTCGGACAGTCTTAACTATGGCTACACCTTC. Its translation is CASSSDSLNYGYTF.

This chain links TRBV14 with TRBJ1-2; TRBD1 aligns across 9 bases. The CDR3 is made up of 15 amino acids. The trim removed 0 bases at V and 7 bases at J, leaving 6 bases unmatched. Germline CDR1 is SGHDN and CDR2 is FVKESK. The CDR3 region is CASSQDYRGLSGYTF. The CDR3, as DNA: TGTGCCAGCAGCCAAGATTACAGGGGGCTGAGTGGCTACACCTTC. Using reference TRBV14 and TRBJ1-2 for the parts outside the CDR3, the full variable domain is EAGVTQFPSHSVIEKGQTVTLRCDPISGHDNLYWYRRVMGKEIKFLLHFVKESKQDESGMPNNRFLAERTGGTYSTLKVQPAELEDSGVYFCASSQDYRGLSGYTFGSGTRLTVV.

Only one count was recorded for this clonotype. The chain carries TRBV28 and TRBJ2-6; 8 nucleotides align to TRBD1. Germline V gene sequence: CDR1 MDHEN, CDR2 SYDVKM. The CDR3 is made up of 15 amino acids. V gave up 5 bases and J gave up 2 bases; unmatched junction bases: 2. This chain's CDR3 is CASSRTGTGANVLTF. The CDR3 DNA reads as TGTGCCAGCAGTCGGACAGGGACTGGGGCCAACGTCCTGACTTTC.

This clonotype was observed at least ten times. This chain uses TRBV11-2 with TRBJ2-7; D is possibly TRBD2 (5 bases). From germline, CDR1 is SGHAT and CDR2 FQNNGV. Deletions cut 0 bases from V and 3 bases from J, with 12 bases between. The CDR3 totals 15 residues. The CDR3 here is CASSLEAPGIYEQYF. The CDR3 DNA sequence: TGTGCCAGCAGCTTAGAAGCCCCCGGGATCTACGAGCAGTACTTC.

CDR3 sequence reads: CASSALNTEAFF. CDR3 bases: TGTGCCAGCAGTGCGTTGAACACTGAAGCTTTCTTT. The V and J genes are TRBV28 and TRBJ1-1; no clear D. Between the trimmed V and J ends, which lost 5 bases and 0 bases, there was a span of 4 bases. The germline CDR1 and CDR2 sequences are MDHEN and SYDVKM. The CDR3 extends over 12 amino acids.

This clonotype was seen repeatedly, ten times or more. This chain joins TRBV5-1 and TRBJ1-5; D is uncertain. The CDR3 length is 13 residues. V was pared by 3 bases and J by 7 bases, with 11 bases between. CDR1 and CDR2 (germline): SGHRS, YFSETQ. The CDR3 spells CASSSMVGQPQHF. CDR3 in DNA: TGCGCCAGCAGCTCCATGGTTGGCCAGCCCCAGCATTTT.

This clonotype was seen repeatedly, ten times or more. CDR3 region: CASSSRGPLHF. CDR3 DNA: TGTGCCAGCAGTTCCAGGGGGCCCCTCCACTTT. The rearrangement links TRBV28 to TRBJ1-6; 7 nucleotides agree with TRBD1. This CDR3 has 11 residues. Germline CDR1 reads MDHEN; CDR2 reads SYDVKM. V shed 4 bases and J 13 bases; nucleotides not matched to a gene: 1.

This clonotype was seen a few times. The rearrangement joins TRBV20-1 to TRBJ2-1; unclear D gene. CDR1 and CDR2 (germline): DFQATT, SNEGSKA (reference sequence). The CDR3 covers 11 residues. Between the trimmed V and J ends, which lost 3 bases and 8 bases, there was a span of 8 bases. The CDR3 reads CSASLYHEQFF. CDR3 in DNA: TGCAGTGCTAGCTTATACCATGAGCAGTTCTTC.

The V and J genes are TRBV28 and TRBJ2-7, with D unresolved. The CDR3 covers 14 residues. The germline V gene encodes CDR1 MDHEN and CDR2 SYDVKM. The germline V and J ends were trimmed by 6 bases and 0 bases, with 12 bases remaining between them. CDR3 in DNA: TGTGCCAGCAGGCGGTCGGGCCGCTCCTACGAGCAGTACTTC. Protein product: CASRRSGRSYEQYF.

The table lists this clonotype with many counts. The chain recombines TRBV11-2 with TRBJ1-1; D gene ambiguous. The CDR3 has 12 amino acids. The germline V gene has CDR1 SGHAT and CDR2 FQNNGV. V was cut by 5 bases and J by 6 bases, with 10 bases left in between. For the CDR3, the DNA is TGTGCCAGCAGCCCGCGGGGTTCTGAAGCTTTCTTT. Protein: CASSPRGSEAFF.

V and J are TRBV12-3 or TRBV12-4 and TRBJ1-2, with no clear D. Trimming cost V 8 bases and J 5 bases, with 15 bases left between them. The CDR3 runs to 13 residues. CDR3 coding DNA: TGTGCCAGCCTGGGCCCCGGGGAGTATGGCTACACCTTC. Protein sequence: CASLGPGEYGYTF.

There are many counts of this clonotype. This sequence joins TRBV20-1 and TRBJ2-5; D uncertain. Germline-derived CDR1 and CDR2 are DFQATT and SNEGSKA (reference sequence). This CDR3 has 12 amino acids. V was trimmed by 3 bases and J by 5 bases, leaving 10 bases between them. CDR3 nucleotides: TGCAGTGCTAGGGTCCCGCACGAGACCCAGTACTTC. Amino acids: CSARVPHETQYF.